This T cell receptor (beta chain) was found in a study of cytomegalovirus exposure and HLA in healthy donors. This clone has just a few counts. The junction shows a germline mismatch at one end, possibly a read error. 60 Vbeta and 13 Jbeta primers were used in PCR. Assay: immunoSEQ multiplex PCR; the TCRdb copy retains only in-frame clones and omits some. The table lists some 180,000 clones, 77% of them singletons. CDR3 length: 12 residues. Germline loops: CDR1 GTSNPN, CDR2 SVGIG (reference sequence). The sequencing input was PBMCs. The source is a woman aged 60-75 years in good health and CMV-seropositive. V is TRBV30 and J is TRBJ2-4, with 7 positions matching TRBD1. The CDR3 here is CAWRITGAPIHF. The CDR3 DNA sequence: TGTGCCTGGAGAATTACAGGGGCCCCTATACACTTC.